The subject of this entry is one TCR beta chain. Its antigen is unidentified. The entry originates in a study of human T cells and chemical hapten exposure. Looking at the study overall: There were weekly diphenylcyclopropenone doses to the scalp for patients throughout the roughly 23-week study.

TCRdb re-derived calls from the RACE reads in MiXCR, one entry per CDR3 protein. The data show about 77,000 distinct CDR3 sequences, 11% to 15% seen once. This CDR3 is 18 amino acids long. V was cut by 4 bases and J by 7 bases, with 29 bases left in between. Time point defined: pre-sensitization, week 0. The sample's treatment: therapeutic diphenylcyclopropenone sensitization with weekly scalp DPC. Findings and limits, study-wide: Versus controls, expanded TCRs had significantly more large CDR3 similarity clusters.

V and J are TRBV12-3 or TRBV12-4 and TRBJ2-7, with D possibly being TRBD1 or TRBD2 (6 bases each). Here the sequenced sample was whole blood, taken in connection with sensitization to the hapten diphenylcyclopropenone (DPC). The source is a woman aged 45-59 years with alopecia areata. Some clones in this sample may be carry-over from other donors' samples. The CDR3 DNA follows: TGTGCCAGCAGTTCCGGGACAAGGGGGGTACGAGCAGTACTTGAGCAGTACTTC. Residues: CASSSGTRGVRAVLEQYF.